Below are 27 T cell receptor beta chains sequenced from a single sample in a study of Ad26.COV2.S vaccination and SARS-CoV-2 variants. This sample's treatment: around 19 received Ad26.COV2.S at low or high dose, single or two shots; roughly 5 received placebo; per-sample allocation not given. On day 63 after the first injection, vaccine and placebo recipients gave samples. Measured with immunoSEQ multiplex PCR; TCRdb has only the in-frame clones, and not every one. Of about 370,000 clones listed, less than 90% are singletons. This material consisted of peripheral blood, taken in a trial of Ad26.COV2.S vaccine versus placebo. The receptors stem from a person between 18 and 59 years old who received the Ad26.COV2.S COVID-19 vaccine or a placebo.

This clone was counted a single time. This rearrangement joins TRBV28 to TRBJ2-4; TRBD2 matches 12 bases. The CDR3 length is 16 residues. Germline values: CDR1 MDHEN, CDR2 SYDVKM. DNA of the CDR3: TGTGGAACCGGGACTAGCGGGTTCTTAGCCAAAAACATTCAGTACTTC. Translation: CGTGTSGFLAKNIQYF.

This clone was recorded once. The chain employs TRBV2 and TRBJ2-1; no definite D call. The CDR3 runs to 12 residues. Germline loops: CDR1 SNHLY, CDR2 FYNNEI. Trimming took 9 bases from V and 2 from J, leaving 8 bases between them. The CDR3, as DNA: TGTGCCAGTTTCCGGACCTACAATGAGCAGTTCTTC. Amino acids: CASFRTYNEQFF.

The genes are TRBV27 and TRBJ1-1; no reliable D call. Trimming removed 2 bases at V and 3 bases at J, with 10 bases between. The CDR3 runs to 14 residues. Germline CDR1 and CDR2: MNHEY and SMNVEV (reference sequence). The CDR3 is CASSLISRYTEAFF. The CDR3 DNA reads TGTGCCAGCAGTTTAATTTCCCGTTACACTGAAGCTTTCTTT.

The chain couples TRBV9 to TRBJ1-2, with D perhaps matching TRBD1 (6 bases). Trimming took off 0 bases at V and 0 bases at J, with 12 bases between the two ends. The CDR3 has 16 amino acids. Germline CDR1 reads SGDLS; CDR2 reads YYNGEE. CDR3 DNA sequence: TGTGCCAGCAGCGTAGTTTCCGGACAGACTAACTATGGCTACACCTTC. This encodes CASSVVSGQTNYGYTF. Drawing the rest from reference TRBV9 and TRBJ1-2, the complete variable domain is DSGVTQTPKHLITATGQRVTLRCSPRSGDLSVYWYQQSLDQGLQFLIQYYNGEERAKGNILERFSAQQFPDLHSELNLSSLELGDSALYFCASSVVSGQTNYGYTFGSGTRLTVV.

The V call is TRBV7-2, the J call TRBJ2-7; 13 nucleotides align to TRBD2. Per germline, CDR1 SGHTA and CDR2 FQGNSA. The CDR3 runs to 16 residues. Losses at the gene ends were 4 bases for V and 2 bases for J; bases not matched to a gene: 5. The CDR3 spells CASSWGLAGSTYEQYF. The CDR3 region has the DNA TGTGCCAGCAGCTGGGGACTAGCGGGGTCTACCTACGAGCAGTACTTC. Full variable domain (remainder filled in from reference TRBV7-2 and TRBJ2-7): GAGVSQSPSNKVTEKGKDVELRCDPISGHTALYWYRQSLGQGLEFLIYFQGNSAPDKSGLPSDRFSAERTGGSVSTLTIQRTQQEDSAVYLCASSWGLAGSTYEQYFGPGTRLTVT.

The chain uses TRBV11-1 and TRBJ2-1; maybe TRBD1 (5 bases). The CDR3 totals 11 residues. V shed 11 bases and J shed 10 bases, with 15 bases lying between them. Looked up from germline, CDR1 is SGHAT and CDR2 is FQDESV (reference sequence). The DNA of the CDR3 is TGTGCCGAATCAGGGAAGGACGAGCAGTTCTTC. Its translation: CAESGKDEQFF.

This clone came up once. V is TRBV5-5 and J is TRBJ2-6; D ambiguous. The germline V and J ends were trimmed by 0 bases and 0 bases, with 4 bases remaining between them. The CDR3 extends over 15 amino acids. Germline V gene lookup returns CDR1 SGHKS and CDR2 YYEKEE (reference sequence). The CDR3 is CASSLAISGANVLTF. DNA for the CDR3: TGTGCCAGCAGCTTGGCGATCTCTGGGGCCAACGTCCTGACTTTC.

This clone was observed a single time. This CDR3 reads CASSYRGDGTDTQYF. CDR3 DNA: TGCGCCAGCAGCTATCGTGGGGACGGCACAGATACGCAGTATTTT. This rearrangement joins TRBV5-1 to TRBJ2-3; D might be TRBD1 or TRBD2, each matching 5 bases. V was pared by 3 bases and J by 1 base, with 12 bases between. Germline assignment: CDR1 SGHRS and CDR2 YFSETQ. The CDR3 sequence is 15 residues long.

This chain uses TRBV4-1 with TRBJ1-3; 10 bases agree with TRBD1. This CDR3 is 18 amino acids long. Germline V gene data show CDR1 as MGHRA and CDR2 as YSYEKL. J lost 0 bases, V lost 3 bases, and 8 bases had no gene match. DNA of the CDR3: TGCGCCAGCAGCCACACGACAGGGGGCGGTATCTCTGGAAACACCATATATTTT. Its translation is CASSHTTGGGISGNTIYF.

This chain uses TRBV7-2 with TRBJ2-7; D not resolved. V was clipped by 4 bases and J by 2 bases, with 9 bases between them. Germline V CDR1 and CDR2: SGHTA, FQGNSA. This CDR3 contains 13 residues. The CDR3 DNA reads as TGTGCCAGCAGCTCCCCCATAACCTACGAGCAGTACTTC. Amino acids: CASSSPITYEQYF.

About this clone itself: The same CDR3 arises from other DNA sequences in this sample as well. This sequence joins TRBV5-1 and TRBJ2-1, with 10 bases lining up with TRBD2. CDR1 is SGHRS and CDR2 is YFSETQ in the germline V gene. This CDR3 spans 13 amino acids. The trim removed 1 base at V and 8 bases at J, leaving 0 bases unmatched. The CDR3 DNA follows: TGCGCCAGCAGCTTGACTAGCGGGGATGAGCAGTTCTTC. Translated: CASSLTSGDEQFF. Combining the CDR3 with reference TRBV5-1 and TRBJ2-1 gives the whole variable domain KAGVTQTPRYLIKTRGQQVTLSCSPISGHRSVSWYQQTPGQGLQFLFEYFSETQRNKGNFPGRFSGRQFSNSRSEMNVSTLELGDSALYLCASSLTSGDEQFFGPGTRLTVL.

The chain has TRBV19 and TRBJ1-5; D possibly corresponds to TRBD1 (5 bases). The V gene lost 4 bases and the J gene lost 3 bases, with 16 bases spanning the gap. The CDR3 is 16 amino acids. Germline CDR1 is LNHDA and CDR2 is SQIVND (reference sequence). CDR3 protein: CASSTKQGLNNQPQHF. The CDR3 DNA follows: TGTGCCAGTAGTACCAAGCAGGGTTTGAACAATCAGCCCCAGCATTTT.

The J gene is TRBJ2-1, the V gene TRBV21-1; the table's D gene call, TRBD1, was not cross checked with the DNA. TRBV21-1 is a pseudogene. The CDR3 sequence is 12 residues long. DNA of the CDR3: TGTGCCAGCAGCAGGTCTTGGCATGAGCAGTTCTTC. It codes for CASSRSWHEQFF.

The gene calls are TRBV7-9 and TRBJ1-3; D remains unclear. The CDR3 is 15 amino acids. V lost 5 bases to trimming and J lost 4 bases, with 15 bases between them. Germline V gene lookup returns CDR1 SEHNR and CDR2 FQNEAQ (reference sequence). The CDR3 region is CASSPLRVFGNTIYF. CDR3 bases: TGTGCCAGCAGCCCTTTAAGGGTATTCGGAAACACCATATATTTT.

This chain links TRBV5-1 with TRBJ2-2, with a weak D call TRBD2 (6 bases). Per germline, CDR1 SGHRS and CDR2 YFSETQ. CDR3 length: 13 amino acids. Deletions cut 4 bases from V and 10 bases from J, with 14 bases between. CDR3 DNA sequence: TGCGCCAGCAGCCCGGCCGGGGGTGTGGAGCTGTTTTTT. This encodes CASSPAGGVELFF.

CDR3 in amino acids: CASSIKGVQPQHF. In DNA, the CDR3 is TGTGCCAGCAGCATCAAGGGTGTTCAGCCCCAGCATTTT. The rearrangement joins TRBV13 to TRBJ1-5; no definite D call. The CDR3 loop spans 13 amino acids. Germline V gene sequence: CDR1 PRHDT, CDR2 FYEKMQ (reference sequence). Between the trimmed V and J ends, which lost 5 bases and 6 bases, there was a span of 11 bases.

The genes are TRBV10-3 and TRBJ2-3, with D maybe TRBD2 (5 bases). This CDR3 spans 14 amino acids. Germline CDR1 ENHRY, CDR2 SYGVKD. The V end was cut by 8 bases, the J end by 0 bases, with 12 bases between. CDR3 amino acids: CAIARETSTDTQYF. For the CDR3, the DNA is TGTGCCATCGCTCGGGAAACTAGCACAGATACGCAGTATTTT.

CDR3 protein: CASSGGLYRDREYGTQYF. In DNA, the CDR3 is TGTGCCAGTAGTGGAGGCTTATATCGAGACAGGGAGTATGGTACGCAGTATTTT. This chain uses TRBV19 with TRBJ2-3; 7 bases line up with TRBD1. There are 18 residues in the CDR3. Germline V gives CDR1 LNHDA, CDR2 SQIVND (reference sequence). V lost 5 bases, J lost 8 bases, and 22 bases stayed unmatched.

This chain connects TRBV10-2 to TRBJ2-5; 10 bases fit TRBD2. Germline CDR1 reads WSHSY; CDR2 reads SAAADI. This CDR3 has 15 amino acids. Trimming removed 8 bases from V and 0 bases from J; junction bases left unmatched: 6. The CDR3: CASDSSGGYQETQYF. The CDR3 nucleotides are TGCGCCAGCGATTCTAGCGGGGGATACCAAGAGACCCAGTACTTC.

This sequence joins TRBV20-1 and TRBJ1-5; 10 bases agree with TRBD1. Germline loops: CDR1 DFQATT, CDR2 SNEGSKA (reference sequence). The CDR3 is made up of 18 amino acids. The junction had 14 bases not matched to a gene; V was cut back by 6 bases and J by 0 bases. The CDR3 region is CSASGGTGDFYSNQPQHF. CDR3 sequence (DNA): TGCAGTGCAAGTGGCGGGACAGGGGACTTTTATAGCAATCAGCCCCAGCATTTT.

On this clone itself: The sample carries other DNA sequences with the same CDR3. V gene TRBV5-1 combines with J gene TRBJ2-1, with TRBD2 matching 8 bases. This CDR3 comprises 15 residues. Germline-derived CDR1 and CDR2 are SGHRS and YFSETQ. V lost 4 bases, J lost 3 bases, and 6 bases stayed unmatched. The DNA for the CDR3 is TGCGCCAGCAGCCTCGAGGCGGGGGGCTACAATGAGCAGTTCTTC. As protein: CASSLEAGGYNEQFF.

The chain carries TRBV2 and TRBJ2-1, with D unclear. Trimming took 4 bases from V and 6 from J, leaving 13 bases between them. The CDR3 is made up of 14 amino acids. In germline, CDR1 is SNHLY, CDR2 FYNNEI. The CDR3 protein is CASSGLPSPNEQFF. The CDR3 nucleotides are TGTGCCAGCAGTGGCCTCCCGTCCCCCAATGAGCAGTTCTTC.

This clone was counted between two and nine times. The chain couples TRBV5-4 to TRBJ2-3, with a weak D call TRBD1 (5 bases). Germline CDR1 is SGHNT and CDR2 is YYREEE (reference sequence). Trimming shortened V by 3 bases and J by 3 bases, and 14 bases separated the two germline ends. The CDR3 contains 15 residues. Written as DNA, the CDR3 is TGTGCCAGCAGCTCCGACCCCACAGGTACAGATACGCAGTATTTT. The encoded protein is CASSSDPTGTDTQYF. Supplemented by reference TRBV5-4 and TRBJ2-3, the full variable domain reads ETGVTQSPTHLIKTRGQQVTLRCSSQSGHNTVSWYQQALGQGPQFIFQYYREEENGRGNFPPRFSGLQFPNYSSELNVNALELDDSALYLCASSSDPTGTDTQYFGPGTRLTVL.

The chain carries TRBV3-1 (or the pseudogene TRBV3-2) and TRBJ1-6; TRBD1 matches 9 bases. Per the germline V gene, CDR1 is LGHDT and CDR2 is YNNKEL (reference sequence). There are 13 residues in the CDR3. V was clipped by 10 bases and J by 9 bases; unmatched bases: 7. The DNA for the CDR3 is TGTGCCACTGCCGGGACAGGGACTTCACCCCTCCACTTT. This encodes CATAGTGTSPLHF.

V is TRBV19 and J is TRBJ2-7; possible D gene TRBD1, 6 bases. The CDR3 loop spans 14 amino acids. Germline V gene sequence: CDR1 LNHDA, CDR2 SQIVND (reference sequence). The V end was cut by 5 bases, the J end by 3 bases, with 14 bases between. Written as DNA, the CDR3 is TGTGCCAGTAGTTTTTCGACAGGATACTACGAGCAGTACTTC. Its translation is CASSFSTGYYEQYF. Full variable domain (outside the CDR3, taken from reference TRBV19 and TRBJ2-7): DGGITQSPKYLFRKEGQNVTLSCEQNLNHDAMYWYRQDPGQGLRLIYYSQIVNDFQKGDIAEGYSVSREKKESFPLTVTSAQKNPTAFYLCASSFSTGYYEQYFGPGTRLTVT.

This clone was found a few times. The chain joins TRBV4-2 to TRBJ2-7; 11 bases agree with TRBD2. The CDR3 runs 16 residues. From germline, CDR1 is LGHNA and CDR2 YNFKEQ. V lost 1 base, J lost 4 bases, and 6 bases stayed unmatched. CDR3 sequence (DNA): TGTGCCAGCAGCCAAGGTAGCGGGGGGGCCAAGTACGAGCAGTACTTC. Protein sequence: CASSQGSGGAKYEQYF.

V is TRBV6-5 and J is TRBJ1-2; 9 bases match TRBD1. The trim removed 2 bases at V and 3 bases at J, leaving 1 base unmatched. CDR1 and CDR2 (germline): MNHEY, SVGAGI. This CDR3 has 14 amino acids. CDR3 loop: CASSYRDRDYGYTF. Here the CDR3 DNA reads TGTGCCAGCAGTTACCGGGACAGGGACTATGGCTACACCTTC.